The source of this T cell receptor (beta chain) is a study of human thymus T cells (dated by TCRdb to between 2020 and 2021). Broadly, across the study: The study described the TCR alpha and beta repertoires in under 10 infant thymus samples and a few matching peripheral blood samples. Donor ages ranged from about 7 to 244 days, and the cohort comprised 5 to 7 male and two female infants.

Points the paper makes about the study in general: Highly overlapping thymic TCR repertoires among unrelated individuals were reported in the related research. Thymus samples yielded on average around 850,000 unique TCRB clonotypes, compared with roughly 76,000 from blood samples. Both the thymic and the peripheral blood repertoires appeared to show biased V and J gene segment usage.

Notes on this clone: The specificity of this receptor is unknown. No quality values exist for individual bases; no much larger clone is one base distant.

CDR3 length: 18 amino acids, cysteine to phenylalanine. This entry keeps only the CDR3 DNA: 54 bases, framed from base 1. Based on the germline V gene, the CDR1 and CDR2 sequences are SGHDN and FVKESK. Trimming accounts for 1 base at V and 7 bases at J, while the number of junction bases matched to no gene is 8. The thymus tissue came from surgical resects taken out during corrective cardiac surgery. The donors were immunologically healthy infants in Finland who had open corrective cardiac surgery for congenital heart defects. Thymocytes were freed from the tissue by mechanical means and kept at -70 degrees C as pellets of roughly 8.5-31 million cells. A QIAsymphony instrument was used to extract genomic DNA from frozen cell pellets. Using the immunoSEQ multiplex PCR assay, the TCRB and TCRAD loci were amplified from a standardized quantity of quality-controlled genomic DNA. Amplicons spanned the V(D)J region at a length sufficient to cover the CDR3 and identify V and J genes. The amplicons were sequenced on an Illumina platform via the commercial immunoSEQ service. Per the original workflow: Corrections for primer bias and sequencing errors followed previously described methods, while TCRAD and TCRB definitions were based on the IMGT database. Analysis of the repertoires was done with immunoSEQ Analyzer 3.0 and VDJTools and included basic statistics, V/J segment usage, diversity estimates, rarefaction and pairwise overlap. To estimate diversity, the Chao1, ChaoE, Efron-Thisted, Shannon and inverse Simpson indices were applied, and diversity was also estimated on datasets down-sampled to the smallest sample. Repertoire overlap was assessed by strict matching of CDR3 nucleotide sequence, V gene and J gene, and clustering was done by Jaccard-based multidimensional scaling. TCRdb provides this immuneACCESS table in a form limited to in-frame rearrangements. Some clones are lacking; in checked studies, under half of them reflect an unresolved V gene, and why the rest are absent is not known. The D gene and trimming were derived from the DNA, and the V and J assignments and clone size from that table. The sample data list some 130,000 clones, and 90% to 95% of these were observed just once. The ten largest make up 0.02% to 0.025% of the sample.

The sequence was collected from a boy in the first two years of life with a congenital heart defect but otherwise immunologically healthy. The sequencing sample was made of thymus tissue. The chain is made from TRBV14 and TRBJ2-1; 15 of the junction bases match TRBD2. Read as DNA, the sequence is TGTGCCAGCAGCCAAGGGCCGGGACTAGCGGGGGGATGGAATGAGCAGTTCTTC. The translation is CASSQGPGLAGGWNEQFF.